This T cell receptor beta chain comes out of a study of T cells in Graves' hyperthyroidism and ophthalmopathy. RNA transcripts provided the source from which TCR beta CDR3 regions were amplified. During a first-round RT-PCR of the TCR CDR3, the HTBI primer set was used. Via MiXCR, TCRdb re-called the multiplex PCR reads, giving one row per CDR3 protein. The table lists 600,000 or so distinct CDR3 sequences, 12% to 15% of them singletons, with roughly 7.7% in the top ten. Enrolled ophthalmopathy patients presented with a Clinical Activity Score of at least 3, a NOSPECS grade of at least 4, and disease duration under 3 months. This sample holds PBMCs from roughly 10 ml fresh peripheral blood. At least ten counts were recorded for this clonotype. The length of the CDR3 is 15 residues. V gave up 5 bases and J gave up 7 bases; unmatched junction bases: 11. Germline values: CDR1 KGHSH, CDR2 LQKENI.

This TCR was sampled from a woman aged 18-29 years with Graves' ophthalmopathy. The chain is built from TRBV18 and TRBJ1-1, with 9 bases aligning to TRBD1. The sequencing input was blood. Here the CDR3 DNA reads TGTGCCAGCTCAGTTAGGGACAGGGTGCTCATTGAAGCTTTCTTT. Protein: CASSVRDRVLIEAFF.